This TCR beta chain was sequenced for a study of OX40 agonist ivuxolimab in advanced cancers. Looking at the study overall: Ivuxolimab, which is an agonistic anti-OX40 (CD134) antibody, was administered to the patients.

Study findings and constraints: Mean expanded clone counts were higher in CD8+ than CD4+ T cells. Dosing at 0.1 to 3.0 mg/kg was accompanied by clonal expansion of CD4+ and CD8+ blood T cells by week 6.

Some clones are missing from TCRdb's copy, which holds only in-frame ones; the method was immunoSEQ multiplex PCR. The profile shows tens of thousands of clones, 70% to 90% of them singletons. As to this clone: Its antigen remains unknown.

Exclusion of a patient followed from autoimmune disease history or systemic immunosuppression. V dropped 3 bases and J dropped 5 bases, with 5 bases sitting between them. Germline V lookup: CDR1 SGHAT, CDR2 FQNNGV. CDR3 length: 11 residues. The sample consisted of CD4+ or CD8+ T cells sorted from blood, taken in a trial of the OX40 agonist ivuxolimab. The chain has TRBV11-2 and TRBJ2-7, with D unclear. This TCR was recovered from an adult with an advanced solid tumor such as melanoma, head and neck, liver or kidney cancer. CDR3 residues: CASSFTHEQYF. CDR3 bases: TGTGCCAGCAGCTTTACCCACGAGCAGTACTTC.